The 18 T cell receptor beta chains in this list originate from one sample, sequenced in a study of T cells in Graves' hyperthyroidism and ophthalmopathy (dated by TCRdb to the late 2010s). The library came from multiplex PCR. The sequencer listed for this sample is Illumina HiSeq 2000. The TCR beta CDR3 regions were amplified from the RNA transcripts. The first round of RT-PCR for the TCR CDR3 was performed with the HTBI primer set and the Qiagen OneStep RT-PCR kit. TCRdb trimmed the raw reads at Q25, called clones with MiXCR and kept productive beta chains. Rows are combined by CDR3 protein, so each entry shows the most common genes and DNA. Within this sample are about 640,000 distinct CDR3 sequences, with about a fifth of them counted one time only. Of the sample, over 30% falls within the top ten clones. Specimen: blood. These receptors were taken from a man aged 25 to 45 with Graves' ophthalmopathy.

J is TRBJ2-7 and V is TRBV10-3, with 8 nucleotides matching TRBD2. Per the germline V gene, CDR1 is ENHRY and CDR2 is SYGVKD. Trimming took 10 bases from V and 8 from J; bases not matched to a gene: 16. The CDR3 is made up of 14 amino acids. In nucleotides, the CDR3 is TGTGCCACCCTACCGGGACTAGGTATTTCGCAGCAGTACTTC. This sequence encodes CATLPGLGISQQYF.

This clonotype was counted a few times. This chain joins TRBV5-6 and TRBJ2-1; D gene uncertain. Germline CDR1 is SGHDT and CDR2 is YYEEEE. V was clipped by 0 bases and J by 10 bases, with 11 bases between them. The CDR3 is 13 amino acids. CDR3 protein: CASSLAQASEQFF. CDR3 coding DNA: TGTGCCAGCAGCTTGGCTCAAGCATCCGAGCAGTTCTTC.

The V call is TRBV29-1, the J call TRBJ2-3; possible D gene TRBD2, 6 bases. Deletions cut 7 bases from V and 8 bases from J, with 34 bases between. The CDR3 spans 18 residues. Germline CDR1 and CDR2: SQVTM and ANQGSEA. CDR3 loop: CSAETRRPGSRRGGTQYF. CDR3 bases: TGCAGCGCCGAAACCCGGCGCCCGGGGTCCCGCCGGGGAGGTACGCAGTATTTT.

This clonotype has ten or more counts. CDR3: CASSHRHGGRANEQFF. DNA of the CDR3: TGTGCCAGCAGCCACCGACACGGCGGGAGGGCTAATGAGCAGTTCTTC. The chain employs TRBV14 and TRBJ2-1; 9 bases align to TRBD2. CDR1 is SGHDN, CDR2 FVKESK, per germline. This CDR3 contains 16 residues. V lost 3 bases to trimming and J lost 7 bases; unmatched junction nucleotides: 10.

At least ten counts were recorded for this clonotype. CDR3 residues: CATSFPGLAGETDTQYF. CDR3 DNA: TGTGCCACCAGCTTCCCGGGACTAGCGGGAGAGACAGATACGCAGTATTTT. J is TRBJ2-3 and V is TRBV24-1; 14 bases are a match to TRBD2. Germline V CDR1 and CDR2: KGHDR, SFDVKD. The CDR3 contains 17 residues. The junction had 8 bases not matched to a gene; V was cut back by 7 bases and J by 3 bases.

This clonotype was counted many times. The genes are TRBV7-2 and TRBJ2-7; 10 bases map to TRBD1. V was pared by 1 base and J by 6 bases, with 6 bases of the junction left unmatched. The germline gives CDR1 SGHTA, CDR2 FQGNSA. The CDR3 is 15 amino acids. The CDR3 here is CASSLVGGQGFEQYF. CDR3 nucleotide sequence: TGTGCCAGCAGCTTAGTAGGGGGACAGGGGTTCGAGCAGTACTTC. Using reference TRBV7-2 and TRBJ2-7 for the parts outside the CDR3, the full variable domain is GAGVSQSPSNKVTEKGKDVELRCDPISGHTALYWYRQSLGQGLEFLIYFQGNSAPDKSGLPSDRFSAERTGGSVSTLTIQRTQQEDSAVYLCASSLVGGQGFEQYFGPGTRLTVT.

This chain uses TRBV5-4 with TRBJ2-7; D might be TRBD1 (6 bases). Looked up from germline, CDR1 is SGHNT and CDR2 is YYREEE (reference sequence). CDR3 length equals 13 residues. V was clipped by 0 bases and J by 6 bases, with 10 bases between them. DNA of the CDR3: TGTGCCAGCAGCTTGGAGCTAGGGGGCGAGCAGTACTTC. This sequence encodes CASSLELGGEQYF. The variable domain in full, completed from reference TRBV5-4 and TRBJ2-7, reads ETGVTQSPTHLIKTRGQQVTLRCSSQSGHNTVSWYQQALGQGPQFIFQYYREEENGRGNFPPRFSGLQFPNYSSELNVNALELDDSALYLCASSLELGGEQYFGPGTRLTVT.

This clonotype was seen ten or more times. This rearrangement joins TRBV11-2 to TRBJ2-7; 14 bases agree with TRBD2. Germline V gene sequence: CDR1 SGHAT, CDR2 FQNNGV. With V trimmed by 5 bases and J by 6 bases, 9 bases remained unmatched. The CDR3 consists of 16 residues. The CDR3 DNA follows: TGTGCCAGCAGCCAATCCGGGACTAGCGGGGGTGGCGAGCAGTACTTC. Its translation is CASSQSGTSGGGEQYF.

The chain uses TRBV27 and TRBJ1-6; D is unclear. The CDR3 runs to 15 residues. Germline loops: CDR1 MNHEY, CDR2 SMNVEV (reference sequence). The ends were cut back, 6 bases at V and 5 bases at J, with 14 bases in the middle. This CDR3 reads CASREDHANNSPLHF. CDR3 nucleotides: TGTGCCAGCAGGGAGGATCACGCCAATAATTCACCCCTCCACTTT.

This clonotype has a handful of counts. A much larger clone differs by one base, so this may be a read error. The J gene is TRBJ2-7, the V gene TRBV11-3, with TRBD1 matching over 10 bases. V shed 3 bases, J shed 3 bases, and the junction held 2 bases outside the gene matches. Germline values: CDR1 SGHNT, CDR2 YENEEA. The CDR3 spans 14 residues. The CDR3 DNA sequence: TGTGCCAGCAGCTTGGGACAGGGGATCTACGAGCAGTACTTC. Translated, it gives CASSLGQGIYEQYF.

A remark on this clonotype: An end of the junction does not agree with germline; a read error may underlie this. This sequence joins TRBV2 and TRBJ1-5; no definite D call. The CDR3 runs to 15 residues. Germline V gene data show CDR1 as SNHLY and CDR2 as FYNNEI. The CDR3 region has the DNA TGTGCCGGCAGTGAAGAGGGAGTGGGCAATCAGCCCCAGCATTTT. Translated: CAGSEEGVGNQPQHF.

This clonotype was seen only a few times. The V and J genes are TRBV30 and TRBJ1-5; TRBD1 aligns across 9 bases. The CDR3 has 15 residues. J gave up 6 bases and V 2 bases, and 8 bases lay outside the gene matches. Germline-derived CDR1 and CDR2 are GTSNPN and SVGIG (reference sequence). CDR3 coding DNA: TGTGCCTGGAGTCGGTCAGGGACAGGGTTTCAGCCCCAGCATTTT. Its protein is CAWSRSGTGFQPQHF.

The rearrangement links TRBV6-1 to TRBJ2-3; a weak D match, TRBD2 (6 bases). With 2 bases removed from V and 2 bases from J, the gap between germline ends came to 17 bases. Germline V lookup: CDR1 MNHNS, CDR2 SASEGT. The CDR3 has 17 amino acids. The CDR3 here is CASSEWGRESYTDTQYF. The CDR3, as DNA: TGTGCCAGCAGTGAATGGGGACGGGAGAGCTACACAGATACGCAGTATTTT.

This clonotype was counted ten times or more. The rearrangement uses TRBV5-5 and TRBJ1-1, with unresolved D. Trimming took off 5 bases at V and 3 bases at J, with 20 bases between the two ends. CDR3 length: 16 amino acids. Germline CDR1 SGHKS, CDR2 YYEKEE (reference sequence). The CDR3 protein is CASSRIPNGADTEAFF. DNA for the CDR3: TGTGCCAGCAGTCGTATCCCCAATGGAGCGGACACTGAAGCTTTCTTT.

This clonotype has just a few counts. The chain combines TRBV27 with TRBJ1-2; possibly TRBD1 for D (6 bases). The CDR3 has 12 amino acids. In germline, CDR1 is MNHEY, CDR2 SMNVEV (reference sequence). V lost 10 bases and J 5 bases, leaving 14 bases between the germline ends. The CDR3 loop is CAIWTATYGYTF. The DNA for the CDR3 is TGTGCCATCTGGACAGCCACTTATGGCTACACCTTC.

This clonotype was found a few times. The chain is built from TRBV12-3 or TRBV12-4 and TRBJ2-1, with 14 bases lining up with TRBD2. The length of the CDR3 is 19 residues. V shed 6 bases and J 1 base; nucleotides not matched to a gene: 11. The DNA of the CDR3 is TGTGCCAGCAGGGGGGGGACTAGCGGGAGCCTGATTTCCTACAATGAGCAGTTCTTC. Translated, it gives CASRGGTSGSLISYNEQFF.

This clonotype was observed a handful of times. CDR3 DNA: TGTGCCAGCTCACCACCGAAAGCGGATAGCACAGATACGCAGTATTTT. It codes for CASSPPKADSTDTQYF. The V and J genes are TRBV18 and TRBJ2-3; perhaps TRBD2 as D (5 bases). Trimming removed 0 bases from V and 0 bases from J, with 10 bases in between. This CDR3 is built from 16 residues. Germline V gene sequence: CDR1 KGHSH, CDR2 LQKENI.

Only a few counts were recorded for this clonotype. The rearrangement uses TRBV10-3 and TRBJ2-3, with TRBD2 identical over 15 bases. J lost 6 bases, V lost 10 bases, and 11 bases had no gene match. Germline CDR1 and CDR2: ENHRY and SYGVKD. This CDR3 contains 16 residues. In DNA form, the CDR3 reads TGTGCCACCAATGTTCGGACTAGCGGGAGGGCTGATACGCAGTATTTT. Translating gives CATNVRTSGRADTQYF.